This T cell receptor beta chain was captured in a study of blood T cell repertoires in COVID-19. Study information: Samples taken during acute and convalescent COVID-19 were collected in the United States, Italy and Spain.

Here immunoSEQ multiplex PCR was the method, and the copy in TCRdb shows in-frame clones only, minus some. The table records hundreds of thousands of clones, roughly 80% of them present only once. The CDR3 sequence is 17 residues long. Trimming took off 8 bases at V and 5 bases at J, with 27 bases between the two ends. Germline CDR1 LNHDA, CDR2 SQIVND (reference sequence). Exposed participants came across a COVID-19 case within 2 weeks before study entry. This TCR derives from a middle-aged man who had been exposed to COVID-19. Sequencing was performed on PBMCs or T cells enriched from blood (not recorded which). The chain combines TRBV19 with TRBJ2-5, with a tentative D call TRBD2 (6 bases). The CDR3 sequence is CASPATPDAGRLETQYF. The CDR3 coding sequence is TGTGCCAGTCCAGCGACCCCGGACGCGGGGCGCCTGGAGACCCAGTACTTC.